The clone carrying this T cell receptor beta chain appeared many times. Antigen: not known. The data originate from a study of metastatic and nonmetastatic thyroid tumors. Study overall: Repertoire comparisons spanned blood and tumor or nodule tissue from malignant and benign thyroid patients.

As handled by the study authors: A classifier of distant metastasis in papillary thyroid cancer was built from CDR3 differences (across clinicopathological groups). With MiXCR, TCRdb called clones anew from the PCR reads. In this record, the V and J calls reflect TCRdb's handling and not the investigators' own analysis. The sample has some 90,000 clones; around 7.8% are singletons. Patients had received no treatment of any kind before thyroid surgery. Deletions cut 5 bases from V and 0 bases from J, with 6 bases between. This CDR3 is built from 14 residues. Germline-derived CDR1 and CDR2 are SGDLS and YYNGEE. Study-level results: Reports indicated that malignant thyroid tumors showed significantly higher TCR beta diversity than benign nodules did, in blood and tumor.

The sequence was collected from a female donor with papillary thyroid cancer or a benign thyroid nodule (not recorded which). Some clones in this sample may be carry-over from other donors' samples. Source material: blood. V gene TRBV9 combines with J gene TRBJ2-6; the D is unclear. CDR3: CASSTSSGANVLTF. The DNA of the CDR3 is TGTGCCAGCAGTACAAGCTCTGGGGCCAACGTCCTGACTTTC.